This is a list of T cell receptor beta chains from one sample in a study of Ad26.COV2.S vaccination and SARS-CoV-2 variants. Assay: immunoSEQ multiplex PCR; the TCRdb copy retains only in-frame clones and omits some. The sample consists of 500,000 or so clones, 87% of them appearing once. Sequenced here: peripheral blood, sampled in a trial of Ad26.COV2.S vaccine versus placebo. The receptors derive from a person aged 18-60 years who received the Ad26.COV2.S COVID-19 vaccine or a placebo. Each CDR3 is given with its conserved first and last residue. D genes are given only for firm matches. Rows give clone size only sometimes, using once, few, many, or a class for an expanded clone.

v_gene	d_gene	abundance	j_gene	CDR3nt	CDR3aa
TRBV11-3	TRBD2	-	TRBJ2-1	TGTGCCAGCAGCTTAGTGTCTAGCGGGAGTAATGAGCAGTTCTTC	CASSLVSSGSNEQFF
TRBV11-3	-	-	TRBJ2-3	TGTGCCAGCAGCTTACCCAACAGACCCGATACGCAGTATTTT	CASSLPNRPDTQYF
TRBV6-5	-	-	TRBJ2-7	TGTGCCAGCAGCCTGGGCTACGAGCAGTACTTC	CASSLGYEQYF
TRBV7-8	-	-	TRBJ1-5	TGTGCCAGCAGCTTAGGTGGGGGGGGGCCTAATCAGCCCCAGCATTTT	CASSLGGGGPNQPQHF
TRBV9	-	-	TRBJ1-1	TGTGCCAGCAGCGTAGGGGCGGTTGCAGGCTCCTCGAACACTGAAGCTTTCTTT	CASSVGAVAGSSNTEAFF
TRBV16	TRBD1	-	TRBJ1-1	TGTGCCAGCAGCCAGAGACAGGGGGCGAACACTGAAGCTTTCTTT	CASSQRQGANTEAFF
TRBV30	TRBD1	few	TRBJ1-4	TGTGCCTGGAGTGTACAGGCCGGGACAGGGGGGGAAAAACTGTTTTTT	CAWSVQAGTGGEKLFF
TRBV9	-	-	TRBJ1-3	TGTGCCAGCAGCTCTACCGGACAGTTAGGAAACACCATATATTTT	CASSSTGQLGNTIYF
TRBV7-2	-	-	TRBJ1-5	TGTGCCAGCAGCATACAGGGTATCAGCAATCAGCCCCAGCATTTT	CASSIQGISNQPQHF
TRBV11-2	TRBD1	-	TRBJ2-1	TGTGCCAGCAGCTTGGACAGGGGGCGCCTAAATGAGCAGTTCTTC	CASSLDRGRLNEQFF
TRBV10-3	-	-	TRBJ2-7	TGTGCCATCAGTACCCTCGGGGGAGCGTACGAGCAGTACTTC	CAISTLGGAYEQYF
TRBV28	-	-	TRBJ2-7	TGTGCCACCTCGGACAGACTGTACGAGCAGTACTTC	CATSDRLYEQYF
TRBV6-6	-	-	TRBJ2-5	TGTGCCAGCAGTTACGTCCAAGAGACCCAGTACTTC	CASSYVQETQYF
TRBV19	-	-	TRBJ2-3	TGTGCCAGTTCGCACTCCGGGACCAGGACAGATACGCAGTATTTT	CASSHSGTRTDTQYF
TRBV7-2	TRBD1	-	TRBJ1-1	TGTGCCAGCAGCCCAGGGGGGGTTCCTGAAGCTTTCTTT	CASSPGGVPEAFF
TRBV19	-	-	TRBJ2-7	TGTGCCAGTAGTGCCCGCTCCTACGAGCAGTACTTC	CASSARSYEQYF
TRBV10-3	TRBD2	-	TRBJ2-7	TGTGCCATCATGGGGACTACCTACGAGCAGTACTTC	CAIMGTTYEQYF
TRBV3-1/TRBV3-2	-	-	TRBJ1-1	TGTGCCAGCTGGGGGGGGACTGAAGCTTTCTTT	CASWGGTEAFF
TRBV20-1	-	-	TRBJ1-2	TGCAGTGCTAGTCAGGGTCCCGATGGCTACACCTTC	CSASQGPDGYTF
TRBV6-5	TRBD2	-	TRBJ2-7	TGTGCCAGCAGTTTAGCGGGAGAGGTGGGCGAGCAGTACTTC	CASSLAGEVGEQYF
TRBV4-1	TRBD2	-	TRBJ2-7	TGCGCCAGCAGCCGGCTAGCGGGCTACGAGCAGTACTTC	CASSRLAGYEQYF
TRBV28	TRBD1	-	TRBJ1-5	TGTGCCAGCAGGGCGATGCAGGGGGTGACTCAGCCCCAGCATTTT	CASRAMQGVTQPQHF
TRBV9	-	-	TRBJ2-2	TGTGCCAGCAGCGTAGACAGGAACACCGGGGAGCTGTTTTTT	CASSVDRNTGELFF
TRBV19	TRBD1	-	TRBJ1-2	TGTGCCAGTAGGGGACAGGGAAGGCTGGCTGGCTACACCTTC	CASRGQGRLAGYTF
TRBV6-6	-	-	TRBJ2-7	TGTGCCAGCACCTCCCTCAGGGACGAGCAGTACTTC	CASTSLRDEQYF
TRBV15	-	once	TRBJ2-4	TGTGCCACCAGCAGAGATTTTTGGGGGGCCGACATTCAGTACTTC	CATSRDFWGADIQYF
TRBV28	-	-	TRBJ1-3	TGTGCCAGCAGGGACAGCTCTGGAAACACCATATATTTT	CASRDSSGNTIYF
TRBV6-1	-	-	TRBJ1-5	TGTGCCAGCAGTGAAGCGCTGCCCCCTCTGACGGGGCCCCAGCATTTT	CASSEALPPLTGPQHF
TRBV7-9	-	-	TRBJ1-1	TGTGCCAGCAGCTTTCTTACTGAAGCTTTCTTT	CASSFLTEAFF
TRBV7-9	-	-	TRBJ1-1	TGTGCCAGCAGCTTAGGACAGGTGCGCACTGAAGCTTTCTTT	CASSLGQVRTEAFF
TRBV7-9	-	-	TRBJ1-2	TGTGCCAGCAGCTTAGGGCCGAGTGGCTACACCTTC	CASSLGPSGYTF
TRBV4-2	-	-	TRBJ2-4	TGTGCCAGCAGCCAAGATCTCGGGTTGCCAGCCAAAAACATTCAGTACTTC	CASSQDLGLPAKNIQYF
TRBV14	-	-	TRBJ2-7	TGTGCCAGCAGCCGTAAACAGGGAAACGAGCAGTACTTC	CASSRKQGNEQYF
TRBV6-5	TRBD1	-	TRBJ2-7	TGTGCCAGCAGTTACTCGAACGACAGGGTCTACGAGCAGTACTTC	CASSYSNDRVYEQYF
TRBV30	TRBD1	-	TRBJ2-7	TGTGCCTTCGGACGGGGACAGGGTAAGGCCGAGCAGTACTTC	CAFGRGQGKAEQYF
TRBV27	-	-	TRBJ1-2	TGTGCCAGCAGTTTTTGCGGCTACACCTTC	CASSFCGYTF
TRBV6-1	-	-	TRBJ1-2	TGTGCCAGCAGTGAATTTGGGGTAGGCGATGGCTACACCTTC	CASSEFGVGDGYTF
TRBV9	-	-	TRBJ2-2	TGTGCCAGCAGCGTAGGACCAGCCACCGGGGAGCTGTTTTTT	CASSVGPATGELFF
TRBV18	-	-	TRBJ1-3	TGTGCCAGCTCACCTCCGGTGGCGCACCACATATATTTT	CASSPPVAHHIYF
TRBV7-9	TRBD1	-	TRBJ2-1	TGTGCCAGCAGCTCTTACAGGGGGGCCATAAATGAGCAGTTCTTC	CASSSYRGAINEQFF
TRBV30	-	-	TRBJ2-1	TGTGCCTGGAGCAGACTAGGCGGACGGGGTGAGCAGTTCTTC	CAWSRLGGRGEQFF
TRBV14	-	-	TRBJ2-1	TGTGCCAGCAGCCCTATGGAAGGGAGGCACAATGAGCAGTTCTTC	CASSPMEGRHNEQFF
TRBV3-1/TRBV3-2	TRBD1	-	TRBJ1-4	TGTGCCAGCAGCCGAGACGACAGGGACATTTATGAAAAACTGTTTTTT	CASSRDDRDIYEKLFF
TRBV30	TRBD1	few	TRBJ1-5	TGTGCCTGGAGACAGGGGGCGAATAGCAATCAGCCCCAGCATTTT	CAWRQGANSNQPQHF
TRBV9	TRBD2	-	TRBJ2-5	TGTGCCAGCAGCTCCTCCGGGGGGAGGGAGACCCAGTACTTC	CASSSSGGRETQYF
TRBV30	-	-	TRBJ2-1	TGTGCCTGGAGTCGGACTGCCTTCTACAATGAGCAGTTCTTC	CAWSRTAFYNEQFF
TRBV5-1	-	-	TRBJ2-5	TGCGCCAGCAGCGATCCACAAGAGACCCAGTACTTC	CASSDPQETQYF
TRBV4-2	-	few	TRBJ1-3	TGTGCCAGCAGCCAGCTGGGTCGAGGTAGCGAGGACACCATATATTTT	CASSQLGRGSEDTIYF
TRBV19	-	few	TRBJ1-5	TGTGCCAGTAGTCCGGCGGCTCAGCCCCAGCATTTT	CASSPAAQPQHF
TRBV7-2	-	-	TRBJ2-2	TGTGCCAGCAGCCCCACACCCAACACCGGGGAGCTGTTTTTT	CASSPTPNTGELFF
TRBV12-3/TRBV12-4	TRBD1	-	TRBJ1-1	TGTGCCAGCAGCAAAGACAGGGCGGCTTTCTTT	CASSKDRAAFF
TRBV28	-	-	TRBJ2-7	TGTGCCAGCAGTCCTCAGCCCAGCCGCGAGCAGTACTTC	CASSPQPSREQYF
TRBV5-3	-	many	TRBJ1-1	TGTGCCAGAAGCTTCGGATCATACTGGAACACTGAAGCTTTCTTT	CARSFGSYWNTEAFF
TRBV4-3	TRBD2	-	TRBJ2-7	TGCGCCAGCAGCCAAGATGTCGGGAGGGCAAGGGAGCAGTACTTC	CASSQDVGRAREQYF
TRBV30	-	-	TRBJ1-6	TGTGCCTGTCGGGGCAGAAGTTCACCCCTCCACTTT	CACRGRSSPLHF
TRBV2	TRBD2	-	TRBJ2-7	TGTGCCAGCACCCCGATAGCGGGAGGGCCGTCCGAGCAGTACTTC	CASTPIAGGPSEQYF
TRBV28	TRBD1	once	TRBJ1-2	TGTGCCAGCAGTGGACAGGGGCCTAATGGCTACACCTTC	CASSGQGPNGYTF